A few counts support the clone carrying this T cell receptor beta chain. The germline CDR1 and CDR2 sequences are SGHDT and YYEEEE. V gave up 5 bases and J gave up 5 bases, with 7 bases separating them. The CDR3 contains 12 residues. This specimen comes from a study of spatial heterogeneity in lung cancer. MiXCR, run by TCRdb on the 5' RACE reads, gives a single entry per CDR3 protein. The sample lists about 87,000 distinct CDR3 sequences, 19% occurring once. The time point is: blood at routine non-recurrence follow-up after resection. This receptor was obtained from a male donor with early-stage non-small cell lung cancer. The source was PBMCs, collected at follow-up. The genes are TRBV5-6 and TRBJ2-2, with D possibly TRBD2 on 5 matching bases. CDR3 nucleotide sequence: TGTGCCAGCAGTTCGGGGACCGGGGAGCTGTTTTTT. Protein: CASSSGTGELFF.